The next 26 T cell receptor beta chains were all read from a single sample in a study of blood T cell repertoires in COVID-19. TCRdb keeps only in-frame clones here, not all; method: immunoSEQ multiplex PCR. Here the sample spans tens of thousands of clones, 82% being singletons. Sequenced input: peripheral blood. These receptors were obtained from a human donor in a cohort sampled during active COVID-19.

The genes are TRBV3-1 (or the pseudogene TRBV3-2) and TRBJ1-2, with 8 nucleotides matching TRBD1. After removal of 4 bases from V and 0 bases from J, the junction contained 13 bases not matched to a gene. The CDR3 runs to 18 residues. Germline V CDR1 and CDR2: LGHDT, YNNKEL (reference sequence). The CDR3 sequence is CASSLTRDRTSSNYGYTF. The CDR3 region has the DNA TGTGCCAGCAGCCTTACCCGGGACAGGACCTCCTCTAACTATGGCTACACCTTC.

The CDR3 DNA reads as TGTGCCATCAGTGTTTCCTGGGGAGCGGGGGAAAAACTGTTTTTT. It codes for CAISVSWGAGEKLFF. The rearrangement joins TRBV10-3 to TRBJ1-4; D remains unclear. This CDR3 is built from 15 residues. The V end was cut by 4 bases, the J end by 8 bases, with 17 bases between. Germline V gene lookup returns CDR1 ENHRY and CDR2 SYGVKD.

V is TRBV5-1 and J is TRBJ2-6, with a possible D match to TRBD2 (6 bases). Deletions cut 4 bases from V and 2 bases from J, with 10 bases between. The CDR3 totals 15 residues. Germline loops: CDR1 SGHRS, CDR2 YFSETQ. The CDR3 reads CASSDGGAGANVLTF. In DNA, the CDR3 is TGCGCCAGCAGCGACGGAGGGGCTGGGGCCAACGTCCTGACTTTC.

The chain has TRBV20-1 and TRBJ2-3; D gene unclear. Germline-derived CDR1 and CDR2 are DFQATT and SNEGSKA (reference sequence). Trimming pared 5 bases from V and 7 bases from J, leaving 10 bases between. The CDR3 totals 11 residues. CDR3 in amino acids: CSAHFVNTQYF. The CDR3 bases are TGCAGTGCTCACTTCGTGAATACGCAGTATTTT.

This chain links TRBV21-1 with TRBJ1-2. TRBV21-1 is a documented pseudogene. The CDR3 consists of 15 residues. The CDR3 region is CASSKKLHPNYGYTF. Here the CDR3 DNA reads TGTGCCAGCAGCAAAAAACTACACCCCAACTATGGCTACACCTTC.

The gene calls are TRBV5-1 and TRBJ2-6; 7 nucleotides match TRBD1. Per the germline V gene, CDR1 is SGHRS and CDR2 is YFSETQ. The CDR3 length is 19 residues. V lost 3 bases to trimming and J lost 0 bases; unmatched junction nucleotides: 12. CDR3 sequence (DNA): TGCGCCAGCAGCTCCCTGACGGACAGGTCTTCCTCTGGGGCCAACGTCCTGACTTTC. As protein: CASSSLTDRSSSGANVLTF.

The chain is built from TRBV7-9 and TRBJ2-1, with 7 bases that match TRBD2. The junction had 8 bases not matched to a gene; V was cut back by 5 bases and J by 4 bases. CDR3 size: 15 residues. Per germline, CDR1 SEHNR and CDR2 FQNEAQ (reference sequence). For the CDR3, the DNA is TGTGCCAGCAGCCCCTGGGGGGGAGGATACAATGAGCAGTTCTTC. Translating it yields CASSPWGGGYNEQFF. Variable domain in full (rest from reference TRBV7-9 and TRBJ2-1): DTGVSQNPRHKITKRGQNVTFRCDPISEHNRLYWYRQTLGQGPEFLTYFQNEAQLEKSRLLSDRFSAERPKGSFSTLEIQRTEQGDSAMYLCASSPWGGGYNEQFFGPGTRLTVL.

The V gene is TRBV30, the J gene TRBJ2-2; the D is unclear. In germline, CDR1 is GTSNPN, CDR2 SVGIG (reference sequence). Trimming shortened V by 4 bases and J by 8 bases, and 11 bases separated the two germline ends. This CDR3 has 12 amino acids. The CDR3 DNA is TGTGCCTGGACCGACAAGTATGGGGAGCTGTTTTTT. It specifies CAWTDKYGELFF. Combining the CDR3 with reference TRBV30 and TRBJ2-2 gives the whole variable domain SQTIHQWPATLVQPVGSPLSLECTVEGTSNPNLYWYRQAAGRGLQLLFYSVGIGQISSEVPQNLSASRPQDRQFILSSKKLLLSDSGFYLCAWTDKYGELFFGEGSRLTVL.

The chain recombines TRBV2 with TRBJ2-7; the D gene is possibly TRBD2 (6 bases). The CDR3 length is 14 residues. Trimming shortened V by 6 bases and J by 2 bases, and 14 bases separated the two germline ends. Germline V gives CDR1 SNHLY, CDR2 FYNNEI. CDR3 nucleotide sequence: TGTGCCAGCAGCGCGGGAATGGTCCCCTACGAGCAGTACTTC. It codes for CASSAGMVPYEQYF.

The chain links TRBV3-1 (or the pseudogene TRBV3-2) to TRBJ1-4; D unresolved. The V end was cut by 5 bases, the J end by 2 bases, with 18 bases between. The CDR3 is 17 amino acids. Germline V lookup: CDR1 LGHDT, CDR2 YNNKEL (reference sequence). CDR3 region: CASSSRVRRLTNEKLFF. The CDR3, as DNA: TGTGCCAGCAGCTCACGGGTCCGTCGACTCACTAATGAAAAACTGTTTTTT.

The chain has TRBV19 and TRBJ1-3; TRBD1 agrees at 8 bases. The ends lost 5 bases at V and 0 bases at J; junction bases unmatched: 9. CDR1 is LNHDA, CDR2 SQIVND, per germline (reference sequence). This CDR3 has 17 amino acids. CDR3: CASSAVGTGYSGNTIYF. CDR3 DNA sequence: TGTGCCAGTAGTGCAGTGGGGACAGGCTACTCTGGAAACACCATATATTTT.

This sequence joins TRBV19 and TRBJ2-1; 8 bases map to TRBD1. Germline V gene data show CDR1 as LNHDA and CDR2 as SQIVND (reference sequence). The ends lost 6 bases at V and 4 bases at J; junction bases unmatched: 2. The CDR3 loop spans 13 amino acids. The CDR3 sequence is CASRWTGYNEQFF. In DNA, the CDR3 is TGTGCCAGTAGGTGGACAGGGTACAATGAGCAGTTCTTC. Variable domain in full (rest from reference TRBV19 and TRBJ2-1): DGGITQSPKYLFRKEGQNVTLSCEQNLNHDAMYWYRQDPGQGLRLIYYSQIVNDFQKGDIAEGYSVSREKKESFPLTVTSAQKNPTAFYLCASRWTGYNEQFFGPGTRLTVL.

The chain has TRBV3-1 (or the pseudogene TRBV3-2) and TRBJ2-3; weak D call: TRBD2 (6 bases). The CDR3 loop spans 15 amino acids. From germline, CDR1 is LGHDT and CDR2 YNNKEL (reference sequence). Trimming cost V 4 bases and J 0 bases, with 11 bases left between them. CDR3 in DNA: TGTGCCAGCAGCCTTGGGACTTATAGCACAGATACGCAGTATTTT. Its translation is CASSLGTYSTDTQYF.

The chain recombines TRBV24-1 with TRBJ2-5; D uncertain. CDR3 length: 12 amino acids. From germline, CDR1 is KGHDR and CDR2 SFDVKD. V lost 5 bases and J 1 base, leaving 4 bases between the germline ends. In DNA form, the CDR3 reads TGTGCCACCAGTGTCGGCCAAGAGACCCAGTACTTC. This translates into CATSVGQETQYF.

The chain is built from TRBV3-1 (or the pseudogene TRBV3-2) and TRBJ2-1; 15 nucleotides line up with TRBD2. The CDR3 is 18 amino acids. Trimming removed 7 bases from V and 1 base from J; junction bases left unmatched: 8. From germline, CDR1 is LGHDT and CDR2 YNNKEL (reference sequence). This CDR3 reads CASTRTSGGAESYNEQFF. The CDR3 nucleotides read TGTGCCAGCACCAGGACTAGCGGGGGGGCTGAGTCCTACAATGAGCAGTTCTTC.

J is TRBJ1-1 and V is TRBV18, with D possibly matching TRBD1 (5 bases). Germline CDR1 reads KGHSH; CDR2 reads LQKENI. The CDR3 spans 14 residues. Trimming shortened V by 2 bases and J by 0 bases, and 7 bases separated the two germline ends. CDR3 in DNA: TGTGCCAGCTCACCAGAACAGGTGAACACTGAAGCTTTCTTT. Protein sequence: CASSPEQVNTEAFF.

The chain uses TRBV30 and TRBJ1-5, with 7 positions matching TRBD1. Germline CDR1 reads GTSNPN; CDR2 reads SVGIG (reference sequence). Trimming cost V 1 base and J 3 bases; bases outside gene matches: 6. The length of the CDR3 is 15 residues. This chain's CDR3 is CAWSAGGSLNQPQHF. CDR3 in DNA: TGTGCCTGGAGTGCAGGGGGAAGCCTCAATCAGCCCCAGCATTTT.

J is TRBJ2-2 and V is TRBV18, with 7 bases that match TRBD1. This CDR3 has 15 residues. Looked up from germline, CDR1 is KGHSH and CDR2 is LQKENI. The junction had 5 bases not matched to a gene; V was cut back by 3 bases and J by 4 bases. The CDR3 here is CASSPPGQTTGELFF. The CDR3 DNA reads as TGTGCCAGCTCACCGCCGGGACAGACCACCGGGGAGCTGTTTTTT.

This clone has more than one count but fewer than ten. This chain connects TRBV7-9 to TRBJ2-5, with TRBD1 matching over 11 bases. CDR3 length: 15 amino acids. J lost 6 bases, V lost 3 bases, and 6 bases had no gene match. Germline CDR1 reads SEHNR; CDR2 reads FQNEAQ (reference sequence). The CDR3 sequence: CASSLKGQGVKTQYF. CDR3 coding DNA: TGTGCCAGCAGCTTGAAGGGACAGGGGGTAAAGACCCAGTACTTC.

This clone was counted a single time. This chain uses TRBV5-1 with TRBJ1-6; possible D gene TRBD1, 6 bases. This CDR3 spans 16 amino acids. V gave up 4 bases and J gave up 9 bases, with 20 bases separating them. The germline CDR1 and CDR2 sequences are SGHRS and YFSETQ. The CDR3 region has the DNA TGCGCCAGCAGCCCGATGGCGGACAGTCGAAGTTCACCCCTCCACTTT. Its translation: CASSPMADSRSSPLHF.

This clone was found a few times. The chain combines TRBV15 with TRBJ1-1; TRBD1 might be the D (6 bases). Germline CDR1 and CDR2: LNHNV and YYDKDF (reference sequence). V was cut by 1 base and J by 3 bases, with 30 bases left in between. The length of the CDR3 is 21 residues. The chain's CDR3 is CATSRVDPRRGGLLGHTEAFF. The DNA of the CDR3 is TGTGCCACCAGCAGAGTTGATCCGCGTCGGGGGGGGCTCCTGGGCCACACTGAAGCTTTCTTT.

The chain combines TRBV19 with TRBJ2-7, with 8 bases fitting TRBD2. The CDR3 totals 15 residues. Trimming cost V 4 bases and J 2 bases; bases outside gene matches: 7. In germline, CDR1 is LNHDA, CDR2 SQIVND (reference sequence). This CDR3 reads CASSRPSGLPYEQYF. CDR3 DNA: TGTGCCAGTAGTAGGCCTAGCGGGCTTCCCTACGAGCAGTACTTC. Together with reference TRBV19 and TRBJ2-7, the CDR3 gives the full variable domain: DGGITQSPKYLFRKEGQNVTLSCEQNLNHDAMYWYRQDPGQGLRLIYYSQIVNDFQKGDIAEGYSVSREKKESFPLTVTSAQKNPTAFYLCASSRPSGLPYEQYFGPGTRLTVT.

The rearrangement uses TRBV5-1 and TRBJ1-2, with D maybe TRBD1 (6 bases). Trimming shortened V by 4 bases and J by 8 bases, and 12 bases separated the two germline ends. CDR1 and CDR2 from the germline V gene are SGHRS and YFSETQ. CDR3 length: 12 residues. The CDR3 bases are TGCGCCAGCAGCGCCAGGGGTGACGGCTACACCTTC. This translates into CASSARGDGYTF. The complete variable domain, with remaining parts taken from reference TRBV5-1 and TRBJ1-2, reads KAGVTQTPRYLIKTRGQQVTLSCSPISGHRSVSWYQQTPGQGLQFLFEYFSETQRNKGNFPGRFSGRQFSNSRSEMNVSTLELGDSALYLCASSARGDGYTFGSGTRLTVV.

CDR3 coding DNA: TGTGCCAGCAGTGAAGGACAGGGATTTACACCCCTCCACTTT. Its protein is CASSEGQGFTPLHF. The V call is TRBV6-1, the J call TRBJ1-6; 7 bases match TRBD1. J gave up 11 bases and V 1 base, and 5 bases lay outside the gene matches. This CDR3 spans 14 amino acids. From germline, CDR1 is MNHNS and CDR2 SASEGT.

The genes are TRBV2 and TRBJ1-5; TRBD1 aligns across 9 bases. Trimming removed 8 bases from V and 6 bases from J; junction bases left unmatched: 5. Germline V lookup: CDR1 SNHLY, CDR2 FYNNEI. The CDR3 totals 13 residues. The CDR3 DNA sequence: TGTGCCAGCGGCGGACAGGGGCGTCAGCCCCAGCATTTT. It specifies CASGGQGRQPQHF.

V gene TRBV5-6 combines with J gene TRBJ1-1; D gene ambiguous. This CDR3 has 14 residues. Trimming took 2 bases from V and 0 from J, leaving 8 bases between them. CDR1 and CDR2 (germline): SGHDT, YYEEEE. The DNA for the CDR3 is TGTGCCAGCAGCTTTAGCCCCGTGAACACTGAAGCTTTCTTT. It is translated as CASSFSPVNTEAFF.